These T cell receptor beta chains were read from a single sample in a study of cytomegalovirus exposure and HLA in healthy donors. The table came from immunoSEQ multiplex PCR; TCRdb's copy has only in-frame clones and leaves some out. Its table records 200,000 to 250,000 clones. Sequenced material: PBMCs. The receptors were gathered from a woman aged 25-40 years in good health and CMV-seropositive. Each CDR3 is given with its conserved first and last residue. A D gene is named only where the DNA matches it firmly.

V gene: TRBV2; CDR3 length: 16; D gene: TRBD2; J gene: TRBJ2-1; CDR3 DNA: TGTGCCAGCAGTGAACGGCTTGCGGGAGTTGGTAATGAGCAGTTCTTC; CDR3 protein: CASSERLAGVGNEQFF
V gene: TRBV2; CDR3 length: 14; D gene: NA; J gene: TRBJ1-5; CDR3 DNA: TGTGCCAGCCAGGGTATCAACGGCTATCAGCCCCAGCATTTT; CDR3 protein: CASQGINGYQPQHF
V gene: TRBV28; CDR3 length: 18; D gene: NA; J gene: TRBJ2-1; CDR3 DNA: TGTGCCACCAGTTGGGTAGGGCAGGTAGGGAGCTCCTACAATGAGCAGTTCTTC; CDR3 protein: CATSWVGQVGSSYNEQFF
V gene: TRBV7-6; CDR3 length: 15; D gene: TRBD1; J gene: TRBJ1-1; CDR3 DNA: TGTGCCAGCAGGTTGATGACAGGGGTAAACACTGAAGCTTTCTTT; CDR3 protein: CASRLMTGVNTEAFF
V gene: TRBV28; CDR3 length: 17; D gene: TRBD1; J gene: TRBJ1-5; CDR3 DNA: TGTGCCAGCAGTTTACTGACAGGGGCTAGGAGCAATCAGCCCCAGCATTTT; CDR3 protein: CASSLLTGARSNQPQHF
V gene: TRBV10-2; CDR3 length: 14; D gene: NA; J gene: TRBJ1-1; CDR3 DNA: TGCGCCAGCAGTGCCGTAGGGGCCAGGGGTGAAGCTTTCTTT; CDR3 protein: CASSAVGARGEAFF
V gene: TRBV5-8; CDR3 length: 13; D gene: TRBD1; J gene: TRBJ1-2; CDR3 DNA: TGTGCCAGCAGATCCGACAGGGACAGTGGCTACACCTTC; CDR3 protein: CASRSDRDSGYTF
V gene: TRBV5-1; CDR3 length: 12; D gene: TRBD1; J gene: TRBJ2-5; CDR3 DNA: TGCGCCAGCAGCCGGACAGGGGGAGAGCAGTACTTC; CDR3 protein: CASSRTGGEQYF
V gene: TRBV2; CDR3 length: 13; D gene: NA; J gene: TRBJ2-5; CDR3 DNA: TGTGCCAGCAGTGAAAACAGCCAAGAGACCCAGTACTTC; CDR3 protein: CASSENSQETQYF
V gene: TRBV9; CDR3 length: 16; D gene: TRBD1; J gene: TRBJ2-1; CDR3 DNA: TGTGCCAGCAGCGCACCGGGACAGGGGGACTACAATGAGCAGTTCTTC; CDR3 protein: CASSAPGQGDYNEQFF
V gene: TRBV2; CDR3 length: 14; D gene: TRBD2; J gene: TRBJ2-5; CDR3 DNA: TGTGCCAGCACCGACCCGGGGGGGCGGGAGACCCAGTACTTC; CDR3 protein: CASTDPGGRETQYF
V gene: TRBV20-1; CDR3 length: 11; D gene: NA; J gene: TRBJ2-7; CDR3 DNA: TGCAGTGCTAGTCCTCGCTACGAGCAGTACTTC; CDR3 protein: CSASPRYEQYF
V gene: TRBV7-2; CDR3 length: 13; D gene: NA; J gene: TRBJ1-5; CDR3 DNA: TGTGCCAGCAGTTCGCAGAACAATCAGCCCCAGCATTTT; CDR3 protein: CASSSQNNQPQHF
V gene: TRBV2; CDR3 length: 15; D gene: NA; J gene: TRBJ1-4; CDR3 DNA: TGTGCCAGCAGTGAAAATCCTGCAACTAATGAAAAACTGTTTTTT; CDR3 protein: CASSENPATNEKLFF
V gene: TRBV30; CDR3 length: 13; D gene: TRBD1; J gene: TRBJ1-2; CDR3 DNA: TGTGCCTGGAGGGTCAGGGGGCTTACTGGCTACACCTTC; CDR3 protein: CAWRVRGLTGYTF